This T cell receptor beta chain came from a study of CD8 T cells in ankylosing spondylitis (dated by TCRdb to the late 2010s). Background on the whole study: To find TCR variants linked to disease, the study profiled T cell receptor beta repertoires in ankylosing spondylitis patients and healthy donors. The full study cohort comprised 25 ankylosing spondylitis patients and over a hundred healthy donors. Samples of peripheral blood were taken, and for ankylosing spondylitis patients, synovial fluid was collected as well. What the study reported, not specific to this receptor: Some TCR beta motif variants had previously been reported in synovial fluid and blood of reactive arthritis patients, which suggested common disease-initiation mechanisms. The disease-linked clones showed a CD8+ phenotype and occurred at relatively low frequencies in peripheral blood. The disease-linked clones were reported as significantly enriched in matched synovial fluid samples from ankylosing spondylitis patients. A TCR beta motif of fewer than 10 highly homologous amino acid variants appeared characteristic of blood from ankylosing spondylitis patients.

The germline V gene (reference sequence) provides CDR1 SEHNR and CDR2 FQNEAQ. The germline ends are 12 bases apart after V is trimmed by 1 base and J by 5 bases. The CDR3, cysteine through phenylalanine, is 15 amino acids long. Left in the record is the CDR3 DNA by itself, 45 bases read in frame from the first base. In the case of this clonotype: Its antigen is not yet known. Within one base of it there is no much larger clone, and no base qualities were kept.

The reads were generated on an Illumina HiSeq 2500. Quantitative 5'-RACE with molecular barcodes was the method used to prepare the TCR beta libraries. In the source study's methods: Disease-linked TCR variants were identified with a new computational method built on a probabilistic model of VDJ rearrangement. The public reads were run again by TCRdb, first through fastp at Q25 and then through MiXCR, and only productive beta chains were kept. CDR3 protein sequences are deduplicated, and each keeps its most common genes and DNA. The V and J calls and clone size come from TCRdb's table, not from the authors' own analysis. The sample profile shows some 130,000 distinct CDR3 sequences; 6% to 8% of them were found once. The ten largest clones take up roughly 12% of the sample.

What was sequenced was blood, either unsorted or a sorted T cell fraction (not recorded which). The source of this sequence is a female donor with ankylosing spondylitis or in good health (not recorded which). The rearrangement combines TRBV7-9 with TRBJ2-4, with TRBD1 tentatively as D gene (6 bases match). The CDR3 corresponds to CASSLGGGLENIQYF. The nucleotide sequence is TGTGCCAGCAGCTTAGGAGGGGGTTTGGAAAACATTCAGTACTTC.